This TCR beta chain was sequenced in a study of CD8 T cells in ankylosing spondylitis. Study observations and caveats: What seemed typical of ankylosing spondylitis blood was a TCR beta motif built from fewer than ten highly homologous variants.

This clonotype was recorded a few times. Its specificity is unknown. TCRdb re-derived calls from the 5' RACE reads in MiXCR, one entry per CDR3 protein. The data contain 700,000 to 1,000,000 distinct CDR3 sequences, roughly 12% of them seen just once; the ten biggest clones take up approximately 0.46%. There are 14 residues in the CDR3. Germline trimming cut 5 bases from V and 2 bases from J; bases unmatched to any gene: 8. Germline V gene sequence: CDR1 DFQATT, CDR2 SNEGSKA (reference sequence). This sequence was found in a male donor with ankylosing spondylitis. The J gene is TRBJ1-1, the V gene TRBV20-1; 7 nucleotides agree with TRBD1. The sample was blood, either unsorted or a sorted T cell fraction (not recorded which). Here the CDR3 reads CSAYLGTVNTEAFF. The CDR3 bases are TGCAGTGCTTATTTAGGGACAGTCAACACTGAAGCTTTCTTT.